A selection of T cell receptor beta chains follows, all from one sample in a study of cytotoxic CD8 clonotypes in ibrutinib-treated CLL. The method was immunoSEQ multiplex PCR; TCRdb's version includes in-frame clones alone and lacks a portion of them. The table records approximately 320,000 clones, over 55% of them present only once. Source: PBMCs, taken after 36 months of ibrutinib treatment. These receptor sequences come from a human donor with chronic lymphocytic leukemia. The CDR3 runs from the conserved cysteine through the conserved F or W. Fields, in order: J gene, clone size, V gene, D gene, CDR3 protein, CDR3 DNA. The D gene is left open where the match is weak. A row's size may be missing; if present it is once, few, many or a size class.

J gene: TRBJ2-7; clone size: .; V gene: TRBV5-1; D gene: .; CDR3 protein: CASSLYRPPGYEQYF; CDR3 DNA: TGCGCCAGCAGCTTATACAGGCCCCCCGGGTACGAGCAGTACTTC
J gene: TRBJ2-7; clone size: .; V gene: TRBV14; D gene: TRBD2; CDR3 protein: CASSQKLAGISYEQYF; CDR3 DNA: TGTGCCAGCAGCCAAAAACTAGCGGGGATTTCCTACGAGCAGTACTTC
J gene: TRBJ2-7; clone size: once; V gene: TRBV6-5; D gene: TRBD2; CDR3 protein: CASRLSPGGYEQYF; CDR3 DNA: TGTGCCAGCAGGCTCAGTCCGGGGGGCTACGAGCAGTACTTC
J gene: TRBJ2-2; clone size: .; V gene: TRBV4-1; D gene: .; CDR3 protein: CASSLQIRLGELFF; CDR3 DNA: TGCGCCAGCAGCCTACAAATTCGTCTCGGGGAGCTGTTTTTT
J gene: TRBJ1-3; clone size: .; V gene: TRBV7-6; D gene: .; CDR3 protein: CASSLYGDGGNTIYF; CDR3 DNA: TGTGCCAGCAGCTTATATGGTGACGGCGGAAACACCATATATTTT
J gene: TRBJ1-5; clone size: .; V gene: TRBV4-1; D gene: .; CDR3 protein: CASSQDRTLRQPQHF; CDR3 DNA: TGCGCCAGCAGCCAGGACCGGACACTTCGGCAGCCCCAGCATTTT
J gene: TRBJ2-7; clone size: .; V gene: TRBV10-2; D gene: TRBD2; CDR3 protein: CASSGSGRAHEQYF; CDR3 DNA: TGCGCCAGCAGTGGGAGCGGGAGGGCCCATGAGCAGTACTTC
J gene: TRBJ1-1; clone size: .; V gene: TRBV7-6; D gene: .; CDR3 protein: CASSLGMNTEAFF; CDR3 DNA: TGTGCCAGCAGCTTAGGGATGAACACTGAAGCTTTCTTT
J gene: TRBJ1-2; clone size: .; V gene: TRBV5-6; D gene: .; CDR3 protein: CASSTPRGFYGYTF; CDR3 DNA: TGTGCCAGCAGCACCCCTAGGGGGTTCTATGGCTACACCTTC
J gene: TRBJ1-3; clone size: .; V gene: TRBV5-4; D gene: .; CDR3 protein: CASSLISGNTIYF; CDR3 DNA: TGTGCCAGCAGCTTGATCTCTGGAAACACCATATATTTT
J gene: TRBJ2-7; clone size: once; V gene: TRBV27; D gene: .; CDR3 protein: CASSSWLGDEQYF; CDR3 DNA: TGTGCCAGCAGTTCCTGGCTTGGGGACGAGCAGTACTTC
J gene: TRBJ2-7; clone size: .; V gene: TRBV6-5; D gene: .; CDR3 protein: CASSYSQDVTYEQYF; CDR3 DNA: TGTGCCAGCAGTTACTCGCAGGACGTGACCTACGAGCAGTACTTC
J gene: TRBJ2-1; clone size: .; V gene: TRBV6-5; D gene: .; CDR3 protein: CASSYGGLNSYNEQFF; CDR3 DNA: TGTGCCAGCAGTTATGGTGGACTTAACTCCTACAATGAGCAGTTCTTC
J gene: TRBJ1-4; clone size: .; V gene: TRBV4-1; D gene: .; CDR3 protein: CASSQGPRNEKLFF; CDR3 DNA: TGCGCCAGCAGCCAAGGGCCCCGCAATGAAAAACTGTTTTTT
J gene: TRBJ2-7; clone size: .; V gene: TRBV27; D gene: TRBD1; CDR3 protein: CASSRRTGFGYEQYF; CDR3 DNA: TGTGCCAGCAGTCGTAGGACAGGGTTTGGCTACGAGCAGTACTTC
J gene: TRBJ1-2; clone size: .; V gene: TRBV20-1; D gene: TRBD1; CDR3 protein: CSANRGVDYTF; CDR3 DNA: TGCAGTGCTAACAGGGGGGTCGACTACACCTTC
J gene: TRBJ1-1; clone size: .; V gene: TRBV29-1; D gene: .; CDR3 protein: CSIWTVNTEAFF; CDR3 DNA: TGCAGCATCTGGACGGTGAACACTGAAGCTTTCTTT
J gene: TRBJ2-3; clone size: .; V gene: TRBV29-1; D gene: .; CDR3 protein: CSVVVVSDTQYF; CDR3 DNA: TGCAGCGTTGTTGTGGTTTCAGATACGCAGTATTTT
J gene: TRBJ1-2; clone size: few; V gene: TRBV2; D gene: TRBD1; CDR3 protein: CASSEARTGSGYTF; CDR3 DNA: TGTGCCAGCAGTGAAGCTCGGACAGGGAGCGGCTACACCTTC
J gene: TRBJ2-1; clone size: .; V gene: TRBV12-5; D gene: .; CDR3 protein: CASGPGRSLYNEQFF; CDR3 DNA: TGTGCTAGTGGCCCCGGCCGTAGCTTATACAATGAGCAGTTCTTC
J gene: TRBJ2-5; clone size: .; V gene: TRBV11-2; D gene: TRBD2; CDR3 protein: CASSIGLAGGLSPWETQYF; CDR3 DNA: TGTGCCAGCAGCATAGGACTAGCGGGGGGCCTGAGCCCTTGGGAGACCCAGTACTTC
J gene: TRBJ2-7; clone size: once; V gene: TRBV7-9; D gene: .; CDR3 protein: CASSSVLVEQYF; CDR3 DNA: TGTGCCAGCAGCTCCGTTCTTGTCGAGCAGTACTTC
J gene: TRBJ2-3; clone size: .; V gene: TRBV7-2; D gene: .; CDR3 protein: CASSSFPGLGTDTQYF; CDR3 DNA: TGTGCCAGCAGCTCGTTTCCGGGACTCGGGACAGATACGCAGTATTTT
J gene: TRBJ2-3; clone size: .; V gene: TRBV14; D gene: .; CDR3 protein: CASSRTGDTQYF; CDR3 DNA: TGTGCCAGCAGCCGAACTGGAGATACGCAGTATTTT
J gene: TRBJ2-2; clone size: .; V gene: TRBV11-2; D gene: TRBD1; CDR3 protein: CASSLRTGLDTGELFF; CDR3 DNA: TGTGCCAGCAGCCTACGGACAGGGTTGGACACCGGGGAGCTGTTTTTT